This record covers a single TCR beta chain. This entry is derived from a study of identical twins. V was pared by 2 bases and J by 1 base, with 12 bases between. The germline CDR1 and CDR2 sequences are MNHEY and SVGAGI. There are 15 residues in the CDR3. It was template switching that added a universal primer site, and there were unique molecular identifiers on the cDNA. Each CDR3 protein gets one entry after TCRdb re-called the 5' RACE reads with MiXCR. The sample includes roughly 290,000 distinct CDR3 sequences, less than 9.5% of them seen just once. These data were also reused for a study on yellow fever vaccine responses in identical twins.

V and J are TRBV6-5 and TRBJ2-7, with D hard to call. The origin of this receptor is a woman aged 18-30 years in good health. The sample consisted of CD8+ T cells sorted from blood. The CDR3 here is CASSYRGDTSYEQYF. The CDR3 DNA reads as TGTGCCAGCAGTTACCGAGGCGATACTTCCTACGAGCAGTACTTC.